The source of this T cell receptor (beta chain) is a study of type 1 and type 2 diabetes patients. Study background: Across the study, about 20 million paired-end reads were produced.

With respect to this clonotype: Its antigen is not known.

Roughly 10 milliliters of peripheral blood were drawn from each donor. Study-level findings and limits: Type 2 diabetes and control V and J usage correlated highly, around 0.97.

CDR1 and CDR2 (germline): SGHVS, FNYEAQ. J gave up 4 bases and V 0 bases, and 2 bases lay outside the gene matches. The CDR3 totals 16 residues. The PCR template was genomic DNA. A primer set of 30 forward and 13 reverse primers amplified the CDR3. A single record per CDR3 protein comes from TCRdb applying MiXCR to the multiplex PCR reads. The repertoire holds around 300,000 distinct CDR3 sequences, with more than 45% as singletons. The source material was peripheral blood mononuclear cells (PBMCs). The clonotype originates from a man between 18 and 35 years old with type 2 diabetes. The chain joins TRBV7-6 to TRBJ2-1; the match to TRBD2 covers 11 bases. The CDR3: CASSLAASGGYNEQFF. The CDR3 DNA follows: TGTGCCAGCAGCTTAGCGGCTAGCGGGGGGTACAATGAGCAGTTCTTC.